This T cell receptor (beta chain) originates from a study of Ad26.COV2.S vaccination and SARS-CoV-2 variants. At the level of the study: The authors gave Ad26.COV2.S intramuscularly, either once or twice 56 days apart. Points from the study as a whole: The study found similar non-spike TCR breadth in vaccine and placebo recipients. Spike-specific CD8+ and CD4+ T cell responses reportedly showed substantial breadth after vaccination.

V was clipped by 1 base and J by 1 base, with 4 bases between them. This CDR3 region has 13 residues. Per germline, CDR1 SGHVS and CDR2 FQNEAQ. Repertoires were generated with immunoSEQ multiplex PCR, while TCRdb's copy carries only in-frame clones and drops some. The repertoire holds more than 250,000 clones, around 87% seen once, with about 3.5% in the top ten. Sample treatment: 19 received Ad26.COV2.S at low or high dose, single or two shots; roughly five received placebo; per-sample allocation not given. Day 63 after the first vaccine or placebo injection was the time point for sampling. As its vector, the vaccine had Ad26, which expressed Wuhan-strain SARS-CoV-2 spike. This clone was counted a single time. Its antigen is unidentified.

The chain uses TRBV7-8 and TRBJ2-5, with D unclear. The sample consisted of peripheral blood, taken in a trial of Ad26.COV2.S vaccine versus placebo. This receptor was identified in a person between 18 and 65 years old who received the Ad26.COV2.S COVID-19 vaccine or a placebo. In nucleotides, the CDR3 is TGTGCCAGCAGCTTAGGGGGCCAAGAGACCCAGTACTTC. As protein: CASSLGGQETQYF. Supplemented by reference TRBV7-8 and TRBJ2-5, the full variable domain reads GAGVSQSPRYKVAKRGQDVALRCDPISGHVSLFWYQQALGQGPEFLTYFQNEAQLDKSGLPSDRFFAERPEGSVSTLKIQRTQQEDSAVYLCASSLGGQETQYFGPGTRLLVL.